Below, one T cell receptor (beta chain) is given with its context. Its specificity is not known. One entry per CDR3 protein, without DNA, is what TCRdb gives after re-calling the 5' RACE reads. The listing contains some 500,000 distinct CDR3 sequences. This CDR3 comprises 16 residues. Germline V gene lookup returns CDR1 MGHRA and CDR2 YSYEKL. The sample belongs to a study of T cells expressing NK-cell markers. Study findings and constraints: Also leading the CD3+CD56-NKG2C+ fraction in a few donors were these clonotypes.

This receptor was obtained from a woman aged 45-65 years in good health. Sequenced sample: blood T cells: a sorted CD56 or NKG2C T cell subset, CD4+ or CD8+ T cells, or bulk PBMC T cells (not recorded which). The chain recombines TRBV4-1 with TRBJ1-4. The chain's CDR3 is CASSGTRSATNEKLFF.